This is a list of T cell receptor beta chains from one sample in a study of tumor-infiltrating lymphocytes in primary liver carcinoma. TCRdb redid the calling of the multiplex PCR reads with MiXCR, one entry per CDR3 protein. The data show about 37,000 distinct CDR3 sequences, more than 70% seen once. Sequencing was performed on tumor-adjacent normal liver tissue. The receptors here all came from a man in his forties or fifties with primary liver carcinoma and hepatitis B virus infection. Each CDR3 is given with its conserved first and last residue. D genes are given only for firm matches.

CDR3 protein: CASSYVGTAHEQLF
D gene: NA
V gene: TRBV6-2/TRBV6-3
J gene: TRBJ2-1

CDR3 protein: CVSRPGAGQNMQYF
D gene: NA
V gene: TRBV7-9
J gene: TRBJ2-3

CDR3 protein: CASRKDDHQAYEQYF
D gene: NA
V gene: TRBV7-8
J gene: TRBJ2-7

CDR3 protein: CASSEAGRWRNYGYTF
D gene: NA
V gene: TRBV6-1
J gene: TRBJ1-2

CDR3 protein: CVISGIGLAGGSGTDTQYF
D gene: TRBD2
V gene: TRBV10-3
J gene: TRBJ2-3

CDR3 protein: CASSAARGLGTDTQYF
D gene: TRBD1
V gene: TRBV9
J gene: TRBJ2-3

CDR3 protein: CASSYSPGQAYTDTQYF
D gene: TRBD1
V gene: TRBV6-6
J gene: TRBJ2-3

CDR3 protein: CASSYPNRGGYGYTF
D gene: TRBD1
V gene: TRBV6-5
J gene: TRBJ1-2

CDR3 protein: CASGLLGVGDEQCF
D gene: NA
V gene: TRBV4-1
J gene: TRBJ2-7

CDR3 protein: CASGLYSLGHEHFF
D gene: NA
V gene: TRBV11-2
J gene: TRBJ2-1

CDR3 protein: CVISESGSTVTQYF
D gene: NA
V gene: TRBV10-3
J gene: TRBJ2-3

CDR3 protein: CASGFTRDRECNEQFF
D gene: TRBD1
V gene: TRBV12-5
J gene: TRBJ2-1

CDR3 protein: CASSLFYRQGQESQYF
D gene: TRBD1
V gene: TRBV28
J gene: TRBJ2-5

CDR3 protein: CASMSSGRYNEHFF
D gene: TRBD2
V gene: TRBV12-3/TRBV12-4
J gene: TRBJ2-1

CDR3 protein: CSVTGTRDSEQFF
D gene: TRBD2
V gene: TRBV29-1
J gene: TRBJ2-1

CDR3 protein: CATSRVREALYEQFF
D gene: TRBD2
V gene: TRBV15
J gene: TRBJ2-1

CDR3 protein: CARSPVRREGSGNTIYF
D gene: NA
V gene: TRBV4-2
J gene: TRBJ1-3

CDR3 protein: CVSRQDQETQYF
D gene: NA
V gene: TRBV6-5
J gene: TRBJ2-5

CDR3 protein: CAVGGLTGGNVLTF
D gene: NA
V gene: TRBV28
J gene: TRBJ2-6

CDR3 protein: CESSQADRDYNEQFF
D gene: NA
V gene: TRBV4-2
J gene: TRBJ2-1

CDR3 protein: CASSSGPGAEQYF
D gene: NA
V gene: TRBV5-4
J gene: TRBJ2-7

CDR3 protein: CIVAYRLTAYEQYF
D gene: NA
V gene: TRBV29-1
J gene: TRBJ2-7

CDR3 protein: CANTPGATNYGYTF
D gene: NA
V gene: TRBV28
J gene: TRBJ1-2

CDR3 protein: CASSYGQDNTEAFF
D gene: TRBD1
V gene: TRBV7-9
J gene: TRBJ1-1

CDR3 protein: CSVRPGGYNEQFF
D gene: NA
V gene: TRBV29-1
J gene: TRBJ2-1

CDR3 protein: CSASTLLAFNEQFF
D gene: NA
V gene: TRBV20-1
J gene: TRBJ2-1

CDR3 protein: CTSSLSRESSYGYTF
D gene: NA
V gene: TRBV7-9
J gene: TRBJ1-2

CDR3 protein: CVNSLHIGYNAFF
D gene: NA
V gene: TRBV11-2
J gene: TRBJ1-1

CDR3 protein: CASKYEAPYEQYF
D gene: NA
V gene: TRBV6-2/TRBV6-3
J gene: TRBJ2-7